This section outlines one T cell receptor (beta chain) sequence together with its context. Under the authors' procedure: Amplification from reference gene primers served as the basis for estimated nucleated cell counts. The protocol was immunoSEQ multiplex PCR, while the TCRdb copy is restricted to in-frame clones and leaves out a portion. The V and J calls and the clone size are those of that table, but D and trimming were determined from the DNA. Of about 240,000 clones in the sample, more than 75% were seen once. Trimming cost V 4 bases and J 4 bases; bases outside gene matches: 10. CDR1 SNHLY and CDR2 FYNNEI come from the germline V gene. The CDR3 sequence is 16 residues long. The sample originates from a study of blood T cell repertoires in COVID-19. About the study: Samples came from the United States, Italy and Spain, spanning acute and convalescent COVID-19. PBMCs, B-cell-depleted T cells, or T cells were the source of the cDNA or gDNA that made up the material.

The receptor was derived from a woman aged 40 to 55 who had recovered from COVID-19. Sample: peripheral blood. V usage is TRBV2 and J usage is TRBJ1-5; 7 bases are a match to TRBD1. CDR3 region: CASSVSRGQRNQPQHF. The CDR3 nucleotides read TGTGCCAGCAGTGTTTCCCGGGGACAGCGAAATCAGCCCCAGCATTTT.